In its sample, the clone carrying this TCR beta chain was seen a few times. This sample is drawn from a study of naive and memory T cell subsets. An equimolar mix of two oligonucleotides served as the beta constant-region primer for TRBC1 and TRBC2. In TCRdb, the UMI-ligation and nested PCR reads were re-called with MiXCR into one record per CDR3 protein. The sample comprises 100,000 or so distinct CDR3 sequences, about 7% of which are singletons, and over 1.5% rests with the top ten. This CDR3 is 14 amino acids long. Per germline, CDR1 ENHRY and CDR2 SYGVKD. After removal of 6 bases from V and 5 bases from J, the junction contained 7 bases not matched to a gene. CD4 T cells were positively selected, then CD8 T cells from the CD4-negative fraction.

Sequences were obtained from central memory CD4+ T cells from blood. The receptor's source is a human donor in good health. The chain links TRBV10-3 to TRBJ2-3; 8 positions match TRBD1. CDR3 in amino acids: CAISPQGAQDTQYF. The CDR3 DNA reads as TGTGCCATCAGCCCCCAGGGGGCGCAAGATACGCAGTATTTT.